These 23 T cell receptor beta chains were sequenced from one sample in a study of blood T cell repertoires in COVID-19. TCRdb keeps only in-frame clones here, not all; method: immunoSEQ multiplex PCR. The table shows 290,000 or so clones, with roughly 85% occurring only once. The sample taken for sequencing was peripheral blood. Every receptor here comes from a man aged 45 to 65 with active or convalescent COVID-19.

This clone was found once. The chain combines TRBV30 with TRBJ1-5, with 10 bases matching TRBD1. Trimming cost V 2 bases and J 7 bases; bases outside gene matches: 5. Germline CDR1 is GTSNPN and CDR2 is SVGIG (reference sequence). This CDR3 has 14 amino acids. The CDR3 bases are TGTGCCTGGAGTTCGGGACAGGGGTACCAGCCCCAGCATTTT. Its translation is CAWSSGQGYQPQHF.

This sequence joins TRBV28 and TRBJ2-7; 7 bases align to TRBD1. This CDR3 spans 14 amino acids. The V gene's germline CDR1 is MDHEN and CDR2 SYDVKM. Trimming took 6 bases from V and 0 from J; bases not matched to a gene: 5. The CDR3 DNA reads TGTGCCAGCAGGAGACAGGGTAACTCCTACGAGCAGTACTTC. Its translation: CASRRQGNSYEQYF.

The J gene is TRBJ1-4, the V gene TRBV7-2; D is unclear. Per germline, CDR1 SGHTA and CDR2 FQGNSA. Trimming removed 3 bases from V and 4 bases from J, with 6 bases in between. This CDR3 has 13 amino acids. CDR3: CASSLGLNEKLFF. The CDR3 bases are TGTGCCAGCAGCTTGGGCCTTAATGAAAAACTGTTTTTT.

This rearrangement joins TRBV7-8 to TRBJ2-5; weak D call: TRBD2 (6 bases). The ends were cut back, 5 bases at V and 5 bases at J, with 27 bases in the middle. The CDR3 is made up of 18 amino acids. Germline values: CDR1 SGHVS, CDR2 FQNEAQ. For the CDR3, the DNA is TGTGCCAGCAGCGTCTTACGGGGCGGGTCCCCAGGGAGGGAGACCCAGTACTTC. This encodes CASSVLRGGSPGRETQYF.

The chain recombines TRBV4-2 with TRBJ2-5; D unclear. From germline, CDR1 is LGHNA and CDR2 YNFKEQ. With 1 base removed from V and 3 bases from J, the gap between germline ends came to 12 bases. This CDR3 contains 15 residues. In DNA form, the CDR3 reads TGTGCCAGCAGCCAAGGCTCGAACAAAGAAGAGACCCAGTACTTC. Protein sequence: CASSQGSNKEETQYF.

This sequence joins TRBV5-6 and TRBJ2-7; maybe TRBD2 (6 bases). Germline V lookup: CDR1 SGHDT, CDR2 YYEEEE. Trimming removed 6 bases from V and 0 bases from J, with 16 bases in between. This CDR3 has 15 amino acids. CDR3 DNA: TGTGCCAGCATGTTAAAGGGACTCCGCTCCTACGAGCAGTACTTC. Protein product: CASMLKGLRSYEQYF.

The chain has TRBV3-1 (or the pseudogene TRBV3-2) and TRBJ2-1; D unclear. Germline values: CDR1 LGHDT, CDR2 YNNKEL (reference sequence). This CDR3 comprises 13 residues. V was cut by 4 bases and J by 6 bases, with 10 bases left in between. The CDR3 loop reads CASSPSRANEQFF. For the CDR3, the DNA is TGTGCCAGCAGCCCTAGTAGAGCCAATGAGCAGTTCTTC.

Only a few counts were recorded for this clone. The chain combines TRBV5-1 with TRBJ2-7; 11 bases are a match to TRBD2. The CDR3 is 15 amino acids. The V gene's germline CDR1 is SGHRS and CDR2 YFSETQ. Germline trimming cut 4 bases from V and 3 bases from J; bases unmatched to any gene: 6. The CDR3 DNA sequence: TGCGCCAGCAGCCTTACTAGCGGGAGTTACTACGAGCAGTACTTC. Its protein product is CASSLTSGSYYEQYF.

The chain employs TRBV4-1 and TRBJ2-5, with 10 positions matching TRBD2. The CDR3 runs 16 residues. Per germline, CDR1 MGHRA and CDR2 YSYEKL. J was trimmed by 1 base and V by 0 bases; bases with no gene match: 2. CDR3 DNA: TGCGCCAGCAGCCAAGACGGACTAGCGGTCCAAGAGACCCAGTACTTC. This codes for CASSQDGLAVQETQYF.

The genes are TRBV5-1 and TRBJ2-7; the match to TRBD2 covers 9 bases. The CDR3 sequence is 15 residues long. CDR1 is SGHRS, CDR2 YFSETQ, per germline. V gave up 5 bases and J gave up 5 bases; unmatched junction bases: 11. This CDR3 is CASSAGTSNTHEQYF. DNA for the CDR3: TGCGCCAGCAGTGCCGGGACTAGCAATACCCACGAGCAGTACTTC.

A remark on this clone: The junction departs from germline at one end; a sequencing error may be responsible. The same CDR3 is also encoded by other DNA sequences in this sample. The V gene is TRBV5-1, the J gene TRBJ2-1; the match to TRBD1 covers 9 bases. Germline CDR1 SGHRS, CDR2 YFSETQ. The CDR3 has 19 residues. The CDR3 sequence: CASSYPGTGQVGSYNEQFF. CDR3 bases: TGCGCTAGCAGCTATCCCGGGACAGGGCAGGTTGGGTCCTACAATGAGCAGTTCTTC. The full variable domain, in which reference TRBV5-1 and TRBJ2-1 provide the parts outside the CDR3, is KAGVTQTPRYLIKTRGQQVTLSCSPISGHRSVSWYQQTPGQGLQFLFEYFSETQRNKGNFPGRFSGRQFSNSRSEMNVSTLELGDSALYLCASSYPGTGQVGSYNEQFFGPGTRLTVL.

The gene calls are TRBV12-5 and TRBJ2-3; TRBD2 is a possible D gene (6 bases). V dropped 10 bases and J dropped 1 base, with 12 bases sitting between them. This CDR3 has 13 residues. Germline CDR1 is LGHNT and CDR2 is FRNRAP. This chain's CDR3 is CATGSVGTDTQYF. The CDR3 bases are TGTGCTACCGGGAGTGTCGGCACAGATACGCAGTATTTT.

The CDR3 bases are TGTGCCAGCAGCTCGTACGGGACTCAGTATTTT. Translated: CASSSYGTQYF. V and J are TRBV5-6 and TRBJ2-3, with TRBD2 as a possible D gene (6 bases). The CDR3 is 11 amino acids. Germline V gene lookup returns CDR1 SGHDT and CDR2 YYEEEE. Trimming took 3 bases from V and 12 from J, leaving 11 bases between them.

This clone was seen a single time. The chain is built from TRBV19 and TRBJ1-2, with D perhaps TRBD1 (6 bases). CDR3 size: 13 residues. V dropped 6 bases and J dropped 6 bases, with 14 bases sitting between them. Per the germline V gene, CDR1 is LNHDA and CDR2 is SQIVND (reference sequence). CDR3 protein: CASRTAGTNGYTF. CDR3 coding DNA: TGTGCCAGTAGAACCGCCGGGACAAATGGCTACACCTTC.

CDR3 residues: CASSSLYVNTEAFF. The CDR3 bases are TGCGCCAGCAGCTCCCTATACGTGAACACTGAAGCTTTCTTT. The chain links TRBV5-1 to TRBJ1-1; D not certain. The CDR3 runs 14 residues. Trimming pared 3 bases from V and 0 bases from J, leaving 9 bases between. Germline CDR1 reads SGHRS; CDR2 reads YFSETQ.

This sequence joins TRBV19 and TRBJ2-5, with 8 positions matching TRBD2. Germline values: CDR1 LNHDA, CDR2 SQIVND (reference sequence). This CDR3 has 16 amino acids. Losses at the gene ends were 2 bases for V and 1 base for J; bases not matched to a gene: 6. The CDR3, as DNA: TGTGCCAGTAGTATAAGGCTAGCGGGCCGCCAAGAGACCCAGTACTTC. Residues: CASSIRLAGRQETQYF. The variable domain in full, completed from reference TRBV19 and TRBJ2-5, reads DGGITQSPKYLFRKEGQNVTLSCEQNLNHDAMYWYRQDPGQGLRLIYYSQIVNDFQKGDIAEGYSVSREKKESFPLTVTSAQKNPTAFYLCASSIRLAGRQETQYFGPGTRLLVL.

The chain employs TRBV30 and TRBJ1-1; a possible D gene is TRBD1 (5 bases). CDR1 GTSNPN and CDR2 SVGIG come from the germline V gene (reference sequence). Deletions cut 2 bases from V and 7 bases from J, with 11 bases between. The CDR3 contains 12 residues. The CDR3 region has the DNA TGTGCCTGGAGTTTGGGGGAGGTTGAAGCTTTCTTT. Protein product: CAWSLGEVEAFF.

The chain is built from TRBV10-3 and TRBJ1-1; perhaps TRBD1 as D (6 bases). The CDR3 length is 16 residues. V was trimmed by 5 bases and J by 0 bases, leaving 16 bases between them. The germline gives CDR1 ENHRY, CDR2 SYGVKD. The CDR3 nucleotides are TGTGCCATCAGTCCCCGAGGACAGAGCCTGAACACTGAAGCTTTCTTT. Amino acids: CAISPRGQSLNTEAFF.

The V and J genes are TRBV5-6 and TRBJ1-1; D is ambiguous. The V gene's germline CDR1 is SGHDT and CDR2 YYEEEE. The V gene lost 6 bases and the J gene lost 5 bases, with 20 bases spanning the gap. This CDR3 has 15 residues. CDR3 nucleotides: TGTGCCAGCACTTTTCGTGCCGCGTCGATGACTGAAGCTTTCTTT. Its protein is CASTFRAASMTEAFF.

V usage is TRBV3-1 (or the pseudogene TRBV3-2) and J usage is TRBJ1-1; 7 bases fit TRBD1. V shed 4 bases and J 0 bases; nucleotides not matched to a gene: 8. Germline V gene data show CDR1 as LGHDT and CDR2 as YNNKEL (reference sequence). The CDR3 runs 16 residues. In DNA, the CDR3 is TGTGCCAGCAGCCTCCGGGACAGCCACTTGAACACTGAAGCTTTCTTT. It is translated as CASSLRDSHLNTEAFF.

The V call is TRBV29-1, the J call TRBJ1-5, with D perhaps TRBD1 (6 bases). The CDR3 is made up of 13 amino acids. Trimming left V 4 bases short and J 3 bases short, with 10 bases between. Germline values: CDR1 SQVTM, CDR2 ANQGSEA. The CDR3 spells CSVGGGNNQPQHF. CDR3 nucleotides: TGCAGCGTTGGAGGGGGTAACAATCAGCCCCAGCATTTT.

V is TRBV20-1 and J is TRBJ2-2; 8 nucleotides line up with TRBD2. Germline V lookup: CDR1 DFQATT, CDR2 SNEGSKA (reference sequence). The ends lost 3 bases at V and 1 base at J; junction bases unmatched: 4. The CDR3 length is 15 residues. In DNA, the CDR3 is TGCAGTGCTAGTTCTGCGGGAGGGAACACCGGGGAGCTGTTTTTT. Translated, it gives CSASSAGGNTGELFF.

The V gene is TRBV27, the J gene TRBJ2-7; D possibly corresponds to TRBD1 (6 bases). Germline CDR1 MNHEY, CDR2 SMNVEV (reference sequence). Trimming left V 3 bases short and J 3 bases short, with 12 bases between. There are 14 residues in the CDR3. CDR3 region: CASSFGQGYYEQYF. CDR3 sequence (DNA): TGTGCCAGCAGTTTCGGGCAGGGGTACTACGAGCAGTACTTC.